This T cell receptor (beta chain) was retrieved from a study of type 1 and type 2 diabetes patients. The CDR3 extends over 14 amino acids. CDR1 is SEHNR, CDR2 FQNEAQ, per germline (reference sequence). Concerning this clonotype: Compared with germline, one end of the junction differs, possibly owing to a read error.

The PCR template was genomic DNA. A primer set of 30 forward and 13 reverse primers amplified the CDR3. MiXCR, applied by TCRdb to the multiplex PCR reads, yields one record per CDR3 protein. Of around 300,000 distinct CDR3 sequences in the sample, 40% to 50% were seen once. The chain joins TRBV7-9 to TRBJ1-1; TRBD1 is a possible D gene (5 bases). The clonotype originates from a man younger than 35 with type 2 diabetes. The sample consisted of peripheral blood mononuclear cells (PBMCs). CDR3: CASSSGTVNAEAFF. Here the CDR3 DNA reads TGTGCCAGCAGCTCCGGGACGGTGAACGCTGAAGCTTTCTTT.